The rows below give T cell receptor beta chains drawn from one sample of a study of blood T cell repertoires in COVID-19. Some clones are missing from TCRdb's copy, which holds only in-frame ones; the method was immunoSEQ multiplex PCR. The table has tens of thousands of clones, about nine tenths seen once; the top ten hold 1.5% to 2%. Sequences were obtained from peripheral blood. These receptor sequences come from a woman between 45 and 60 years old in a cohort sampled during active COVID-19. The CDR3 runs from the conserved cysteine through the conserved F or W. D genes are given only for firm matches. A row's size may be missing; if present it is once, few, many or a size class.

- | TRBJ2-3 | TRBV7-8 | - | CASSFLTDTQYF | TGTGCCAGCAGCTTCCTCACAGATACGCAGTATTTT
- | TRBJ1-6 | TRBV11-2 | TRBD1 | CASSLDRVNSPLHF | TGTGCCAGCAGCCTGGACAGGGTAAATTCACCCCTCCACTTT
- | TRBJ2-1 | TRBV5-1 | TRBD2 | CASSPLAGARDNEQFF | TGCGCCAGCAGCCCCCTAGCGGGAGCAAGGGACAATGAGCAGTTCTTC
- | TRBJ1-2 | TRBV2 | - | CASTPGGEAYGYTF | TGTGCCAGCACCCCGGGAGGGGAAGCCTATGGCTACACCTTC
- | TRBJ2-7 | TRBV18 | TRBD1 | CASSPYRGNSYEQYF | TGTGCCAGCTCACCATACAGGGGTAATAGCTACGAGCAGTACTTC
- | TRBJ1-2 | TRBV18 | TRBD1 | CASSPWTGGTDGYTF | TGTGCCAGCTCACCATGGACAGGGGGGACGGATGGCTACACCTTC
- | TRBJ2-7 | TRBV6-1 | TRBD2 | CASSELTSGTLPYEQYF | TGTGCCAGCAGTGAACTCACTAGCGGGACCCTCCCTTACGAGCAGTACTTC
- | TRBJ1-4 | TRBV15 | - | CATSRGTVATNEKLFF | TGTGCCACCAGCAGAGGGACAGTCGCAACTAATGAAAAACTGTTTTTT
- | TRBJ2-1 | TRBV10-3 | - | CATAKGSHEQFF | TGTGCCACCGCCAAGGGGTCGCATGAGCAGTTCTTC
- | TRBJ1-2 | TRBV28 | - | CASSPRTDYGYTF | TGTGCCAGCAGTCCCCGGACAGACTATGGCTACACCTTC
once | TRBJ1-2 | TRBV19 | - | CASSTRRLHGQKNYGYTF | TGTGCCAGTAGTACACGACGCCTACACGGACAGAAGAACTATGGCTACACCTTC
- | TRBJ2-3 | TRBV10-1 | - | CASSPLEAGDTQYF | TGCGCCAGCAGTCCCCTGGAGGCGGGAGATACGCAGTATTTT
- | TRBJ2-5 | TRBV7-8 | - | CASLFRGGLRETQYF | TGTGCCAGCCTCTTCCGAGGAGGGCTGAGAGAGACCCAGTACTTC
few | TRBJ2-3 | TRBV28 | - | CASRAPGADTQYF | TGTGCCAGCAGGGCCCCGGGGGCAGATACGCAGTATTTT
- | TRBJ1-4 | TRBV6-5 | - | CASSYGGSGEKLFF | TGTGCCAGCAGTTACGGGGGGAGTGGTGAAAAACTGTTTTTT
once | TRBJ1-5 | TRBV19 | - | CASSIVMRSDSNQPQHF | TGTGCCAGTAGTATTGTCATGAGATCCGATAGCAATCAGCCCCAGCATTTT
- | TRBJ1-2 | TRBV7-3 | - | CASSLSDRPHSTNYGYTF | TGTGCCAGCAGCTTAAGTGACAGACCACACTCTACTAACTATGGCTACACCTTC
- | TRBJ2-5 | TRBV29-1 | - | CSVDSPTMETQYF | TGCAGCGTAGACAGCCCCACCATGGAGACCCAGTACTTC
- | TRBJ2-7 | TRBV7-2 | TRBD1 | CASSLVGQGSYEQYF | TGTGCCAGCAGCTTAGTAGGACAGGGTTCCTACGAGCAGTACTTC
- | TRBJ2-1 | TRBV3-1/TRBV3-2 | - | CASSQTTSGSRHNEQFF | TGTGCCAGCAGCCAGACAACTTCCGGGAGTCGTCACAATGAGCAGTTCTTC
- | TRBJ1-1 | TRBV7-2 | - | CASSLVAGAMNTEAFF | TGTGCCAGCAGCTTAGTGGCTGGGGCCATGAACACTGAAGCTTTCTTT
- | TRBJ1-1 | TRBV18 | - | CASSPGSDRDEAFF | TGTGCCAGCTCACCGGGATCGGACAGAGATGAAGCTTTCTTT
- | TRBJ2-3 | TRBV5-1 | TRBD1 | CASSSQPSTGGADTQYF | TGCGCCAGCAGCTCCCAACCGTCGACAGGGGGGGCAGATACGCAGTATTTT
- | TRBJ2-3 | TRBV12-5 | - | CASVPGITVDTQYF | TGTGCTAGTGTCCCGGGGATAACGGTAGATACGCAGTATTTT
- | TRBJ1-5 | TRBV2 | - | CASSVGGILQPQHF | TGTGCCAGCAGTGTGGGGGGAATTCTTCAGCCCCAGCATTTT
- | TRBJ2-3 | TRBV5-1 | - | CASILEGSDTQYF | TGCGCCAGCATCCTGGAGGGCTCAGATACGCAGTATTTT
- | TRBJ1-2 | TRBV11-3 | - | CASSLREGGADYGYTF | TGTGCCAGCAGCTTACGCGAGGGAGGGGCCGACTATGGCTACACCTTC
- | TRBJ1-1 | TRBV5-1 | - | CASSLGTPPEAFF | TGCGCCAGCAGCTTGGGGACACCTCCTGAAGCTTTCTTT
- | TRBJ2-5 | TRBV2 | TRBD1 | CASSEALGQGRGETQYF | TGTGCCAGCAGTGAAGCCCTCGGACAGGGCCGTGGAGAGACCCAGTACTTC
- | TRBJ2-3 | TRBV7-2 | TRBD2 | CASSYLGGATDTQYF | TGTGCCAGCAGCTACCTCGGGGGGGCCACAGATACGCAGTATTTT
- | TRBJ2-7 | TRBV7-9 | TRBD1 | CASSQSGQGKYEQYF | TGTGCCAGCAGCCAATCGGGACAGGGGAAGTACGAGCAGTACTTC
- | TRBJ1-1 | TRBV12-3/TRBV12-4 | - | CASRAGVFTEAFF | TGTGCCAGCAGGGCGGGGGTATTCACTGAAGCTTTCTTT
- | TRBJ2-2 | TRBV6-5 | TRBD1 | CASRGGQANTGELFF | TGTGCCAGCAGAGGGGGACAGGCGAACACCGGGGAGCTGTTTTTT
- | TRBJ2-5 | TRBV2 | - | CAGGTEETQYF | TGTGCCGGAGGGACTGAGGAGACCCAGTACTTC
- | TRBJ2-7 | TRBV5-1 | - | CASSLEQSYEQYF | TGCGCCAGCAGCTTGGAACAGTCGTACGAGCAGTACTTC
- | TRBJ2-1 | TRBV7-3 | TRBD2 | CASSSPNWAGGPGEQFF | TGTGCCAGCAGCTCCCCCAACTGGGCGGGAGGGCCGGGTGAGCAGTTCTTC
- | TRBJ1-2 | TRBV5-1 | TRBD1 | CASSAGQGSGYTF | TGCGCCAGCAGCGCCGGACAGGGGAGCGGCTACACCTTC
- | TRBJ1-1 | TRBV7-3 | - | CASSLEGNTEAFF | TGTGCCAGCAGCTTAGAGGGGAACACTGAAGCTTTCTTT
- | TRBJ2-7 | TRBV28 | - | CASSLQGLVYEQYF | TGTGCCAGCAGCCTACAGGGTTTGGTCTACGAGCAGTACTTC
- | TRBJ2-2 | TRBV7-9 | - | CASRRAGLFTGELFF | TGTGCCAGCAGGAGGGCTGGCCTATTCACCGGGGAGCTGTTTTTT
- | TRBJ2-7 | TRBV5-1 | - | CASSRGLIYEQYF | TGCGCCAGCAGCCGGGGACTTATCTACGAGCAGTACTTC
- | TRBJ1-6 | TRBV9 | TRBD1 | CASSVETGGNSPLHF | TGTGCCAGCAGCGTAGAGACAGGGGGGAACTCACCCCTCCACTTT
once | TRBJ2-1 | TRBV7-6 | TRBD2 | CASSSGLAGHNEQFF | TGTGCCAGCAGCTCGGGACTAGCGGGCCACAATGAGCAGTTCTTC
- | TRBJ1-3 | TRBV21-1 | - | CASSKCRGTGNTIYF | TGTGCCAGCAGCAAATGCAGGGGGACTGGAAACACCATATATTTT
- | TRBJ2-6 | TRBV11-3 | TRBD1 | CASSLRDRFFSGANVLTF | TGTGCCAGCAGCCTCCGGGACAGGTTTTTCTCTGGGGCCAACGTCCTGACTTTC
- | TRBJ2-7 | TRBV3-1/TRBV3-2 | TRBD2 | CASSQVAGGSEQYF | TGTGCCAGCAGCCAAGTAGCGGGAGGCTCCGAGCAGTACTTC
- | TRBJ1-6 | TRBV19 | - | CASSERTYRSSYNSPLHF | TGTGCCAGTAGCGAAAGGACTTACCGGAGCTCCTATAATTCACCCCTCCACTTT
once | TRBJ2-7 | TRBV5-1 | TRBD2 | CASSLDIAGGPQYF | TGCGCCAGCAGCTTGGATATAGCGGGGGGTCCGCAGTACTTC
- | TRBJ1-2 | TRBV6-1 | - | CASSDATGSNRGYTF | TGTGCCAGCAGTGACGCGACAGGCAGCAATCGGGGCTACACCTTC
- | TRBJ2-1 | TRBV6-1 | TRBD1 | CASSEPETGKQFF | TGTGCCAGCAGTGAACCGGAGACAGGGAAGCAGTTCTTC